This TCR beta chain was obtained from a study of OX40 agonist ivuxolimab in advanced cancers. Study details: Of mixed ages from about 20 to 80 and averaging 60 years, the group was just under 85% male. Of the participants, approximately 40% had some prior anti-PD-1, anti-PD-L1 or anti-CTLA-4 therapy, which was allowed. Study results and caveats: Low normalized T-cell clonal expansion also characterized some of the nonresponders.

Concerning this clone itself: Its target is unknown.

The CDR3 is 14 residues long. Per the germline V gene, CDR1 is MNHNY and CDR2 is SVGAGI (reference sequence). Trimming left V 1 base short and J 9 bases short, with 12 bases between. The cohort excluded patients with autoimmune disease history or systemic immunosuppression. Some clones are missing from TCRdb's copy, which holds only in-frame ones; the method was immunoSEQ multiplex PCR. The data contain 75,000 to 95,000 clones, approximately 88% of them seen just once; the ten biggest clones take up 9% to 10%. The specimen comprised CD4+ or CD8+ T cells sorted from blood, sampled in a trial of the OX40 agonist ivuxolimab. This TCR was sampled from an adult with an advanced solid tumor such as melanoma, head and neck, liver or kidney cancer. This chain joins TRBV6-6 and TRBJ2-2, with D unresolved. CDR3 in DNA: TGTGCCAGCAGTTACTTTGAGGTTGATCGGGAGCTGTTTTTT. Amino acid sequence: CASSYFEVDRELFF.